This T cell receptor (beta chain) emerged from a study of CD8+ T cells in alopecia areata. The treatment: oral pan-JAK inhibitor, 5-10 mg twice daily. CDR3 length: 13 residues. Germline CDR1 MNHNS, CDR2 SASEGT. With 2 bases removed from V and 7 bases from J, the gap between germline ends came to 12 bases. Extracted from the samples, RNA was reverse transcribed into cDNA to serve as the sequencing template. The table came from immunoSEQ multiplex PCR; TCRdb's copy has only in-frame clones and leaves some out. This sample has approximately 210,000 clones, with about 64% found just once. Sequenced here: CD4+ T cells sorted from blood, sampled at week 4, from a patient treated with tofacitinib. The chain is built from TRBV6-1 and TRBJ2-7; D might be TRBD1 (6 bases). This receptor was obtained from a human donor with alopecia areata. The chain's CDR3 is CASSETGQWEQYF. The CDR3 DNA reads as TGTGCCAGCAGTGAAACAGGGCAATGGGAGCAGTACTTC.